Listed below are T cell receptor beta chains from one sample, sequenced in a study of blood T cell repertoires in COVID-19. The method was immunoSEQ multiplex PCR; TCRdb's version includes in-frame clones alone and lacks a portion of them. The repertoire consists of about 260,000 clones, with 80% to 90% occurring once and the leading ten covering about 2.9%. Specimen: PBMCs or T cells enriched from blood (not recorded which). These TCRs come from a woman aged 40 to 55 who had been exposed to COVID-19. CDR3s include the opening cysteine and the closing phenylalanine or tryptophan. D genes are given only for firm matches. Expanded clones get a size class; other rows say once, few or many, or leave the size out.

V gene	CDR3 length	J gene	clone size	D gene	CDR3 protein	CDR3 DNA
TRBV4-1	16	TRBJ2-5	.	TRBD2	CASSQDPSGGTETQYF	TGCGCCAGCAGCCAAGATCCTAGCGGGGGGACAGAGACCCAGTACTTC
TRBV21-1	12	TRBJ1-1	.	.	CASSKGGHLAFF	TGTGCCAGCAGCAAAGGGGGACATCTCGCTTTCTTT
TRBV19	15	TRBJ2-1	.	TRBD2	CASSTASGAYNEQFF	TGTGCCAGTAGTACTGCTAGCGGGGCCTACAATGAGCAGTTCTTC
TRBV19	12	TRBJ2-5	.	.	CASSAGGETQYF	TGTGCCAGTAGCGCAGGAGGGGAGACCCAGTACTTC
TRBV7-9	18	TRBJ2-3	.	TRBD2	CASSLRTSGSFNTDTQYF	TGTGCCAGCAGCCTCAGGACTAGCGGGAGTTTCAACACAGATACGCAGTATTTT
TRBV3-1/TRBV3-2	16	TRBJ1-2	once	TRBD1	CASSHRTGPTNYGYTF	TGTGCCAGCAGCCACCGGACAGGACCGACTAACTATGGCTACACCTTC
TRBV27	14	TRBJ1-4	.	TRBD1	CASARGIANEKLFF	TGTGCCAGCGCCAGGGGGATCGCTAATGAAAAACTGTTTTTT
TRBV6-1	18	TRBJ1-3	few	TRBD1	CASSEATGNPIAGNTIYF	TGTGCCAGCAGTGAAGCGACAGGGAACCCAATTGCTGGAAACACCATATATTTT
TRBV3-1/TRBV3-2	18	TRBJ2-5	.	TRBD2	CASSRRTSGERLRETQYF	TGTGCCAGCAGCCGTAGGACTAGCGGGGAGCGTCTGCGAGAGACCCAGTACTTC
TRBV28	15	TRBJ2-4	.	TRBD2	CASSSSGGVFGIQYF	TGTGCCAGCAGTTCGAGCGGGGGGGTTTTTGGCATTCAGTACTTC
TRBV5-5	15	TRBJ1-5	.	.	CASSLWASGNQPQHF	TGTGCCAGCAGCTTGTGGGCCTCAGGCAATCAGCCCCAGCATTTT
TRBV5-6	13	TRBJ1-5	.	.	CASSFRVNQPQHF	TGTGCCAGCAGCTTCCGGGTCAATCAGCCCCAGCATTTT
TRBV4-3	15	TRBJ1-2	.	.	CASSHTDGQHYGYTF	TGCGCCAGCAGCCACACAGACGGACAGCACTATGGCTACACCTTC
TRBV7-9	16	TRBJ1-5	.	TRBD1	CASSSGNRGQVQPQHF	TGTGCCAGCAGCTCCGGTAACAGGGGGCAAGTTCAGCCCCAGCATTTT
TRBV9	15	TRBJ2-1	.	TRBD2	CASSAGTTIYNEQFF	TGTGCCAGCAGCGCCGGGACTACCATCTACAATGAGCAGTTCTTC
TRBV2	12	TRBJ1-2	.	.	CASGQNNYGYTF	TGTGCCAGCGGGCAGAATAACTATGGCTACACCTTC
TRBV2	16	TRBJ1-2	.	.	CASNAVRTGGDYGYTF	TGTGCCAGCAATGCAGTCAGGACTGGGGGGGACTATGGCTACACCTTC
TRBV27	15	TRBJ2-3	.	TRBD1	CASSTDRRSTDTQYF	TGTGCCAGCAGTACGGACAGGAGATCTACAGATACGCAGTATTTT
TRBV4-3	15	TRBJ2-7	.	TRBD1	CASSHNRGSSYEQYF	TGCGCCAGCAGCCACAACAGGGGCTCCTCCTACGAGCAGTACTTC